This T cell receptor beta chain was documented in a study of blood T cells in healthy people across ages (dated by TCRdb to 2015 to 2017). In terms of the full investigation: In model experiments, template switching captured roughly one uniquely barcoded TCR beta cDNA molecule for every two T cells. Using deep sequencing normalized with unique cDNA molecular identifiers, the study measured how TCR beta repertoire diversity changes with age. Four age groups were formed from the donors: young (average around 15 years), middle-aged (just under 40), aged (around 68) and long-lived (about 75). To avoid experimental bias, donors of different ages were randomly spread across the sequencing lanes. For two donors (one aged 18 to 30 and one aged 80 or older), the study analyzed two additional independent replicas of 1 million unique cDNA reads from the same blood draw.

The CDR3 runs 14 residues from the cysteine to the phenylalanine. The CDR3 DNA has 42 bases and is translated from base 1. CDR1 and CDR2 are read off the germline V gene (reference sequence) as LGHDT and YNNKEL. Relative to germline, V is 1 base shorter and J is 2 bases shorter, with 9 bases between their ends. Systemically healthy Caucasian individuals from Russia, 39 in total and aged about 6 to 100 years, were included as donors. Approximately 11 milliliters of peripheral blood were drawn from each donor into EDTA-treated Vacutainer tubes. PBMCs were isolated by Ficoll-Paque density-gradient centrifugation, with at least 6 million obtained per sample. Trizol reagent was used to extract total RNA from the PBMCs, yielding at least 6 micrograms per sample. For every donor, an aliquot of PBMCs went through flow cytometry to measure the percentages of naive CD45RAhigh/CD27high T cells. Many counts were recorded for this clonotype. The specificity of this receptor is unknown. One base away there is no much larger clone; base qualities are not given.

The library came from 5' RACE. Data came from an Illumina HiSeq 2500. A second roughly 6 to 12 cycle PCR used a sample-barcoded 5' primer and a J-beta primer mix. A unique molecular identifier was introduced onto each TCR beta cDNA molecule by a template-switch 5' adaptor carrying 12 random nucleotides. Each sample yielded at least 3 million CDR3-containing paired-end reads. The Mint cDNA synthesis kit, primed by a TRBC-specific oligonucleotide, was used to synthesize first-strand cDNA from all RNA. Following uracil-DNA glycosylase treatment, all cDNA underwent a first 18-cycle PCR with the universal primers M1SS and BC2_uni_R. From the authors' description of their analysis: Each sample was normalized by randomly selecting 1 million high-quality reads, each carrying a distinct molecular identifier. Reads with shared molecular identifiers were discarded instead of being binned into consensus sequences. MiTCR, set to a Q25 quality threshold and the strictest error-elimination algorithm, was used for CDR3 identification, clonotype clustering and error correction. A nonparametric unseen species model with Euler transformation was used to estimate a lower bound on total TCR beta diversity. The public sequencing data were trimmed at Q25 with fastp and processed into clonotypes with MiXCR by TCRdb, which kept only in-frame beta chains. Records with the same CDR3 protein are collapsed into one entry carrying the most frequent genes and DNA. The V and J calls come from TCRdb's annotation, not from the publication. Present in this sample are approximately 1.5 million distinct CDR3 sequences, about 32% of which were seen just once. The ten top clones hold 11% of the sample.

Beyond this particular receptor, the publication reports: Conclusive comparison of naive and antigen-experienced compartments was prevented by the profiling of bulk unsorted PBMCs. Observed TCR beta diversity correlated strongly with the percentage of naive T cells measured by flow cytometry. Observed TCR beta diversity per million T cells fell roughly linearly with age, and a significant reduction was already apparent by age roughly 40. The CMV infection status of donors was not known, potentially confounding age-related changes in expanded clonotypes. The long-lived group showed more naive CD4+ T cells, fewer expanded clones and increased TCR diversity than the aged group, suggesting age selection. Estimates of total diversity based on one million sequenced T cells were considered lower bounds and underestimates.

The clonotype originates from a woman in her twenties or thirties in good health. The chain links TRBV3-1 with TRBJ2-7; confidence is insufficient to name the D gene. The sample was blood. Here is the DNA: TGTGCCAGCAGCCAAGGAACTCAGGCCTACGAGCAGTACTTC. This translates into CASSQGTQAYEQYF.